These T cell receptor beta chains were read from a single sample in a study of T-cell reconstitution after alpha-beta-depleted transplantation in children. TCRdb processed the PCR reads anew with MiXCR; each CDR3 protein has one entry. The sample shows approximately 400,000 distinct CDR3 sequences, approximately 10% of them seen only once. Sequenced material: PBMCs from the stem cell graft donor, taken from the stem cell graft. The origin of the receptors is a human donor who donated a stem cell graft to a child with acute myeloid leukemia. Both conserved end residues are part of each CDR3. D genes are given only for firm matches. Rows give clone size only sometimes, using once, few, many, or a class for an expanded clone.

V gene,clone size,J gene,D gene,CDR3 DNA,CDR3 protein
TRBV20-1,many,TRBJ2-3,TRBD2,TGCAGTGCCATTTTAGCGGGTCGAGATACGCAGTATTTT,CSAILAGRDTQYF
TRBV29-1,few,TRBJ2-5,NA,TGCAGCGTGGACGGGGGCCCAGAGACCCAGTACTTC,CSVDGGPETQYF
TRBV7-2,NA,TRBJ2-7,TRBD1,TGTGCCAGCAGCCTCTTGCCGGGACAGGGATACTACGAGCAGTACTTC,CASSLLPGQGYYEQYF
TRBV5-1,NA,TRBJ2-2,NA,TGCGCCAGCAGCTTGGGAACCTCTCCCGGGGAGCTGTTTTTT,CASSLGTSPGELFF
TRBV4-1,few,TRBJ2-7,NA,TGCGCCAGCAGCCAAGATGGAGGCATTGTTTCGAACTCCTACGAGCAGTACTTC,CASSQDGGIVSNSYEQYF
TRBV7-3,NA,TRBJ2-2,TRBD2,TGTGCCAGCAGCTTAACCGGGACTAGTTCGGTCGGGGAGCTGTTTTTT,CASSLTGTSSVGELFF
TRBV5-5,few,TRBJ2-2,NA,TGTGCCAGCAGCTTAGGACAGTTTGCCGGGGAGCTGTTTTTT,CASSLGQFAGELFF
TRBV25-1,NA,TRBJ2-3,TRBD1,TGTGCCAGCAGTGAAGGGACAGGGGGTTTTTTGGATACGCAGTATTTT,CASSEGTGGFLDTQYF
TRBV19,NA,TRBJ2-1,TRBD2,TGTGCCAGTAGCCCGACTAGCGGGAGTACCGGGCAGTTCTTC,CASSPTSGSTGQFF
TRBV20-1,few,TRBJ2-1,TRBD2,TGCAGTGCTGCACAACTAGCGGGGGAGGGGTTCTTC,CSAAQLAGEGFF
TRBV7-2,NA,TRBJ2-1,TRBD2,TGTGCCAGCAACATCCCGGAAAGCGGGGGGGCTTTCAATGAGCAGTTCTTC,CASNIPESGGAFNEQFF
TRBV29-1,NA,TRBJ1-3,NA,TGCAGCGTCCTCGGACAGTCTGGAAACACCATATATTTT,CSVLGQSGNTIYF
TRBV15,NA,TRBJ2-2,NA,TGTGCCACCAGCAGAGATCTGGCTGCCGCCGGGGAGCTGTTTTTT,CATSRDLAAAGELFF
TRBV5-1,many,TRBJ2-5,TRBD2,TGCGCCAGCAGCAAAGGACTAGGGCTCGTGGAGACCCAGTACTTC,CASSKGLGLVETQYF
TRBV20-1,few,TRBJ2-3,TRBD2,TGCAGTGCTGGTGAGGCGGGAGGGTCAGATACGCAGTATTTT,CSAGEAGGSDTQYF
TRBV16,NA,TRBJ1-2,NA,TGTGCCAGCAGCCAGGACCCTAGGAACTATGGCTACACCTTC,CASSQDPRNYGYTF
TRBV15,NA,TRBJ2-3,TRBD2,TGTGCCACGCTGGAAGGGATAGCGGGGGACACAGATACGCAGTATTTT,CATLEGIAGDTDTQYF
TRBV7-3,NA,TRBJ2-2,NA,TGTGCCAGCAGCTTAAAACGTCCGAGTAGCGCCGGGGAGCTGTTTTTT,CASSLKRPSSAGELFF
TRBV21-1,many,TRBJ2-3,NA,TGTGCCAGCAGCGACCCCCCAGGGTTCCCAGATACGCAGTATTTT,CASSDPPGFPDTQYF
TRBV25-1,few,TRBJ2-3,TRBD1,TGTGCCAGCAGTTACGACAGGGGTATCAGTCGGGATACGCAGTATTTT,CASSYDRGISRDTQYF
TRBV7-3,NA,TRBJ2-1,TRBD2,TGTGCCAGCAGCTTGCGGGGGAGGGACAATGAGCAGTTCTTC,CASSLRGRDNEQFF
TRBV20-1,NA,TRBJ1-1,NA,TGCAGTGCAAAGAGGGCCGGCACTGAAGCTTTCTTT,CSAKRAGTEAFF
TRBV12-3/TRBV12-4,many,TRBJ2-5,TRBD2,TGTGCCAGCAGTTTTTCTAGCGGGGGGACTAAGACCCAGTACTTC,CASSFSSGGTKTQYF
TRBV5-1,few,TRBJ2-3,NA,TGCGCCAGCAGCTGGATGGGGGGAAGCACAGATACGCAGTATTTT,CASSWMGGSTDTQYF
TRBV5-1,few,TRBJ2-5,NA,TGCGCCAGCAGCCTGATGACAGAAGAGACCCAGTACTTC,CASSLMTEETQYF
TRBV18,NA,TRBJ2-5,NA,TGTGCCAGCTCACCACCCGGACAGCGAGGAGAGACCCAGTACTTC,CASSPPGQRGETQYF
TRBV5-1,NA,TRBJ2-3,NA,TGCGCCAGCAGCCCCAGGACCGGACCTCCTACTGAGGAAGATACGCAGTATTTT,CASSPRTGPPTEEDTQYF
TRBV18,NA,TRBJ2-1,NA,TGTGCCAGCTCACCCGGGACCGATGAGCAGTTCTTC,CASSPGTDEQFF
TRBV25-1,few,TRBJ2-2,TRBD1,TGTGCCAGCAGCGAGACAGGGTATACCGGGGAGCTGTTTTTT,CASSETGYTGELFF
TRBV3-1,many,TRBJ1-5,NA,TGTGCCAGCAGCCAAGATGGACCGACCCGCAATCAGCCCCAGCATTTT,CASSQDGPTRNQPQHF
TRBV28,NA,TRBJ2-4,NA,TGTGCCAGCAGTTCCAAAAGACAGCTAGCCAAAAACATGCAGTACTTC,CASSSKRQLAKNMQYF
TRBV20-1,NA,TRBJ2-7,NA,TGCAGTGCTAGAGATGGCCTGGCCTACGAGCAGTACTTC,CSARDGLAYEQYF
TRBV7-9,few,TRBJ2-5,NA,TGTGCCAGCAGCTTATCCCCCGAGACCCAGTACTTC,CASSLSPETQYF
TRBV7-9,many,TRBJ1-2,NA,TGTGCCAGCAGCTTAGGGCTGGGGGCCGGTGATGGCTACACCTTC,CASSLGLGAGDGYTF
TRBV5-1,NA,TRBJ1-1,NA,TGCGCCAGCAGCGCGACAGGATCAAACACTGAAGCTTTCTTT,CASSATGSNTEAFF
TRBV5-1,few,TRBJ2-3,NA,TGCGCCAGCAGTACTTCTAGCACAGATACGCAGTATTTT,CASSTSSTDTQYF
TRBV20-1,NA,TRBJ2-5,NA,TGCAGTGCTAGTAGTCTGTCCAAAGAGACCCAGTACTTC,CSASSLSKETQYF
TRBV6-6,NA,TRBJ2-2,NA,TGTGCCAGCACCTTAAAGGCCGGGGAGCTGTTTTTT,CASTLKAGELFF
TRBV7-2,many,TRBJ2-5,NA,TGTGCCAGCAGCTTAGCCTTGGGTGCAGAGACCCAGTACTTC,CASSLALGAETQYF
TRBV7-8,NA,TRBJ1-1,NA,TGTGCCAGCAGCTTAGAGAGGTCTTTGAACACTGAAGCTTTCTTT,CASSLERSLNTEAFF
TRBV20-1,few,TRBJ2-6,NA,TGCAGTGCTAGAGCGGCAGGGAAGGTTAGCGGGGCCAACGTCCTGACTTTC,CSARAAGKVSGANVLTF
TRBV29-1,NA,TRBJ2-1,TRBD2,TGCAGCGTTGAAGGAGGGACTAGCGGGGACTACAATGAGCAGTTCTTC,CSVEGGTSGDYNEQFF
TRBV7-2,few,TRBJ2-3,NA,TGTGCCAGCAGCTTCACCCCCTCAGATACGCAGTATTTT,CASSFTPSDTQYF
TRBV4-3,few,TRBJ1-5,TRBD1,TGCGCCAGCAGCCAAGACAGGGGGGTTTCGCCCCAGCATTTT,CASSQDRGVSPQHF
TRBV10-3,NA,TRBJ1-6,NA,TGTGCCATCAGGGAACGGAACTATAATTCACCCCTCCACTTT,CAIRERNYNSPLHF
TRBV7-9,NA,TRBJ1-1,NA,TGTGCCAGCAGCCTAATTGTGGGAACTGAAGCTTTCTTT,CASSLIVGTEAFF
TRBV20-1,NA,TRBJ1-1,NA,TGCAGTGCTAGACAGGGGATTATGAACACTGAAGCTTTCTTT,CSARQGIMNTEAFF
TRBV2,NA,TRBJ2-5,NA,TGTGCCAGCAGTGAAGACGGGACAAAGTACTTC,CASSEDGTKYF
TRBV3-1,NA,TRBJ1-1,NA,TGTGCCAGCACCGCTAGGGGCGGAGGCACTGAAGCTTTCTTT,CASTARGGGTEAFF
TRBV29-1,many,TRBJ2-5,NA,TGCAGCGTTAGGTTTCCCAACCAAGAGACCCAGTACTTC,CSVRFPNQETQYF
TRBV12-3/TRBV12-4,NA,TRBJ2-5,NA,TGTGCCAGCACCCTACTTGGGGAGACCCAGTACTTC,CASTLLGETQYF
TRBV12-3/TRBV12-4,NA,TRBJ1-5,NA,TGTGCCAGCAGTTTTAAGAGGGGTCAGCCCCAGCATTTT,CASSFKRGQPQHF
TRBV27,few,TRBJ1-5,TRBD1,TGTGCCAGCAGTTCGGGACAGCCGGGCAATCAGCCCCAGCATTTT,CASSSGQPGNQPQHF
TRBV14,NA,TRBJ2-6,NA,TGTGCCAGCAGCCAAGATCCCGGCTCTGGGGCCAACGTCCTGACTTTC,CASSQDPGSGANVLTF
TRBV12-3/TRBV12-4,NA,TRBJ2-3,TRBD2,TGTGCCAGCAGAGCCGGGACTACCCCGCAGTATTTT,CASRAGTTPQYF
TRBV29-1,NA,TRBJ1-2,NA,TGCAGCGTGGACACCTTCTATGGCTACACCTTC,CSVDTFYGYTF
TRBV4-2,few,TRBJ1-1,NA,TGTGCCAGCAGCCAAGATTCGGGGATTTTGAACACTGAAGCTTTCTTT,CASSQDSGILNTEAFF
TRBV6-4,many,TRBJ2-3,TRBD2,TGTGCCAGCAGTGACCTTAGCGGGAGTGATACAGATACGCAGTATTTT,CASSDLSGSDTDTQYF
TRBV5-5,few,TRBJ1-4,NA,TGTGCCAGCACCACTACAGGGCCCGCGGAGGAAAAACTGTTTTTT,CASTTTGPAEEKLFF
TRBV18,NA,TRBJ2-1,TRBD2,TGTGCCAGCTCACCACTTAGCGGGGGGGCTGTGTCCTACAATGCGCAGTTCTTC,CASSPLSGGAVSYNAQFF